What follows describes a single T cell receptor beta chain. Its matching antigen is unknown. This specimen belongs to a study of shared clonotypes between healthy human individuals. CD45RO-negative, CCR7-positively selected cells formed the naive CD8 fraction, excluding terminally differentiated effector memory CD45RA+ cells. Sequencing was performed with immunoSEQ multiplex PCR; in TCRdb, only in-frame clones are kept and a portion is missing. The data show hundreds of thousands of clones, 85% to 95% seen once. Study-level findings and limits: Donors were few, which limited the genetic and exposure-history diversity represented. The naive CD4 repertoires of a few donors were compared, and about 5% of clonotypes were shared.

Germline CDR1 LGHNT, CDR2 FRNRAP. The CDR3 runs to 16 residues. The V end lost 1 base, the J end lost 1 base, and 11 bases lay between the germline ends. The J gene is TRBJ2-1, the V gene TRBV12-5; tentative D call: TRBD1 (5 bases). Material for sequencing was naive CD8+ T cells sorted from blood. This clonotype was obtained from a woman aged 25 to 39 in good health. Here the CDR3 reads CASGLAVGPSYNEQFF. CDR3 nucleotide sequence: TGTGCTAGTGGTTTGGCCGTGGGGCCGTCCTACAATGAGCAGTTCTTC.